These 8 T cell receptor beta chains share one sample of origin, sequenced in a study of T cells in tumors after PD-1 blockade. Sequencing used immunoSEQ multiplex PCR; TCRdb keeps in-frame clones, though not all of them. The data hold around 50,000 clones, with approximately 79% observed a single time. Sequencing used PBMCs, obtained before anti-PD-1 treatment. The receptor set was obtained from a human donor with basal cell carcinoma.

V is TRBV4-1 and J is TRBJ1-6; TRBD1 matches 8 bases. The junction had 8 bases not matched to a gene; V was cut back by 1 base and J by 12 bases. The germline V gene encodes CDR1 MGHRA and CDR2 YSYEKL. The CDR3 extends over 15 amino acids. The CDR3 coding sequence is TGCGCCAGCAGCCAAGTCGGACAGGGAATAGTACCCCTCCACTTT. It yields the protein CASSQVGQGIVPLHF.

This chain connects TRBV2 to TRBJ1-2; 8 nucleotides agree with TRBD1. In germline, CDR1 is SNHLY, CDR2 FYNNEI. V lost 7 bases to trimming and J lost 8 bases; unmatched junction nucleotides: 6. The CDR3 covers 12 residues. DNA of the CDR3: TGTGCCAGCACCCTTGACAGGGGAGGCTACACCTTC. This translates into CASTLDRGGYTF. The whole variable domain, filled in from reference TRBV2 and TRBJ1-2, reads EPEVTQTPSHQVTQMGQEVILRCVPISNHLYFYWYRQILGQKVEFLVSFYNNEISEKSEIFDDQFSVERPDGSNFTLKIRSTKLEDSAMYFCASTLDRGGYTFGSGTRLTVV.

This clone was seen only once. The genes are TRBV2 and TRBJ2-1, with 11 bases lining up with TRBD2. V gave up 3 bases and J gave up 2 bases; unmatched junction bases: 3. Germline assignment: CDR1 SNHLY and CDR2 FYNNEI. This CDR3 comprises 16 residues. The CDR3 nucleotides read TGTGCCAGCAGTGAGAAACTAGCGGGAGCCTACAATGAGCAGTTCTTC. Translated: CASSEKLAGAYNEQFF.

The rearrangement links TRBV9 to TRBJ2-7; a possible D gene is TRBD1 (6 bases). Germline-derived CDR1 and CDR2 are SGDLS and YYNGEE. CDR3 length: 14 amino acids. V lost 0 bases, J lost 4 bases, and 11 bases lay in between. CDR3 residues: CASSVGTGHYEQYF. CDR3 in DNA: TGTGCCAGCAGCGTAGGTACAGGGCATTACGAGCAGTACTTC.

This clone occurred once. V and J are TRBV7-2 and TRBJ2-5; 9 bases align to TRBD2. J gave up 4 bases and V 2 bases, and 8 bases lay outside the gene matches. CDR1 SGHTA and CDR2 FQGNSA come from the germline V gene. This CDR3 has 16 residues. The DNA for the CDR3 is TGTGCCAGCAGCTTATCAGGCGGGGGGGCCTTAGAGACCCAGTACTTC. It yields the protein CASSLSGGGALETQYF.

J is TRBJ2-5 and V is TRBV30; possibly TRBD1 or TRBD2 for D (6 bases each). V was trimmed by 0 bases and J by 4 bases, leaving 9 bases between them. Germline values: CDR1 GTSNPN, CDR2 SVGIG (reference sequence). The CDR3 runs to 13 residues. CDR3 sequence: CAWSVGGGETQYF. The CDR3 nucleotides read TGTGCCTGGAGTGTAGGGGGAGGAGAGACCCAGTACTTC.

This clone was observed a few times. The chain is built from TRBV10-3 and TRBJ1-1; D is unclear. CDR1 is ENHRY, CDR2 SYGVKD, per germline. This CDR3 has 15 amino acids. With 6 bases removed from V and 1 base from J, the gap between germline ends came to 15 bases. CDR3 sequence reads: CAIRERTGANTEAFF. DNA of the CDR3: TGTGCCATCAGGGAACGGACGGGTGCGAACACTGAAGCTTTCTTT.

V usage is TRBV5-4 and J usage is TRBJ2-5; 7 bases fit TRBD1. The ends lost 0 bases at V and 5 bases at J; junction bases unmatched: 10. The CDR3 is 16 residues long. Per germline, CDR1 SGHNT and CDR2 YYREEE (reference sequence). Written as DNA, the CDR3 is TGTGCCAGCAGCTTGGTGAGGGGCGCACAGGGGGAGACCCAGTACTTC. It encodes CASSLVRGAQGETQYF.